This is a list of T cell receptor beta chains from one sample in a study of radiotherapy plus CTLA-4 blockade in lung cancer. Produced via immunoSEQ multiplex PCR; TCRdb's table is partial and in-frame only. The data show fewer than 65,000 clones, roughly four fifths seen once. This specimen consisted of peripheral blood, obtained from a patient treated with radiotherapy plus ipilimumab. Source of these receptors: a human donor with non-small cell lung cancer whose response to radiotherapy plus ipilimumab could not be evaluated. CDR3s include the opening cysteine and the closing phenylalanine or tryptophan.

V	J	CDR3
TRBV19	TRBJ1-2	CASSNRRNRGTTYGYTF
TRBV5-1	TRBJ1-1	CASSLEGGTEAFF
TRBV7-3	TRBJ2-1	CASSSQAGSYNEQFF
TRBV25-1	TRBJ1-1	CASSEVGGNTEAFF
TRBV6-5	TRBJ1-2	CASSQAGQGYGYTF
TRBV5-4	TRBJ2-3	CASSTKQGFTDTQYF
TRBV7-3	TRBJ2-1	CASSGGSRTGYNEQFF
TRBV5-5	TRBJ2-7	CASSFTSGYEQYF
TRBV5-4	TRBJ1-4	CASSLGGQTITNEKLFF
TRBV7-2	TRBJ2-7	CASSLGGTGGKSYEQYF
TRBV7-2	TRBJ2-1	CASSLWRGGIEQFF
TRBV28	TRBJ1-2	CASTRRDRNYGYTF
TRBV5-1	TRBJ1-1	CASSLSTGGTEAFF
TRBV29-1	TRBJ1-2	CSVDPDYGYTF
TRBV9	TRBJ2-1	CASSAPSGLAGGAYNEQFF
TRBV7-9	TRBJ1-1	CASSLQGMNTEAFF
TRBV7-2	TRBJ1-1	CASSLQGRRDTEAFF
TRBV6-1	TRBJ2-4	CASSERGGWGKNIQYF
TRBV28	TRBJ1-2	CASSLAGVYGYTF
TRBV28	TRBJ2-7	CASSLRREVGSYEQYF
TRBV11-2	TRBJ2-7	CASSLAAVFTYEQYF
TRBV28	TRBJ1-3	CASSVGQGLRNTIYF
TRBV5-1	TRBJ2-1	CASSQVAGANNEQFF
TRBV19	TRBJ1-3	CATTGSGGNTIYF
TRBV28	TRBJ2-5	CASSIPSGRAGETQYF
TRBV5-8	TRBJ1-5	CASTEGGQPQHF
TRBV4-1	TRBJ2-3	CASSPSTGQRLTDTQYF
TRBV5-5	TRBJ2-5	CASTHDRVQETQYF
TRBV15	TRBJ2-3	CATSRGQGTDTQYF
TRBV5-4	TRBJ1-1	CASSLWQGPGNTEAFF
TRBV25-1	TRBJ2-3	CASRGQGDTQYF
TRBV7-6	TRBJ2-5	CASSIWTSVFETQYF
TRBV27	TRBJ2-3	CASKRGSPTDTQYF
TRBV28	TRBJ1-4	CASRSPTGTNEKLFF
TRBV28	TRBJ2-3	CASSLPSGRPRDTQYF
TRBV5-1	TRBJ1-1	CASSQNTELNTEAFF
TRBV5-6	TRBJ2-7	CASSLAGVEYYEQYF
TRBV7-9	TRBJ2-1	CASSPIGGRGSSYNEQFF
TRBV28	TRBJ2-1	CASSSLLGGYNEQFF